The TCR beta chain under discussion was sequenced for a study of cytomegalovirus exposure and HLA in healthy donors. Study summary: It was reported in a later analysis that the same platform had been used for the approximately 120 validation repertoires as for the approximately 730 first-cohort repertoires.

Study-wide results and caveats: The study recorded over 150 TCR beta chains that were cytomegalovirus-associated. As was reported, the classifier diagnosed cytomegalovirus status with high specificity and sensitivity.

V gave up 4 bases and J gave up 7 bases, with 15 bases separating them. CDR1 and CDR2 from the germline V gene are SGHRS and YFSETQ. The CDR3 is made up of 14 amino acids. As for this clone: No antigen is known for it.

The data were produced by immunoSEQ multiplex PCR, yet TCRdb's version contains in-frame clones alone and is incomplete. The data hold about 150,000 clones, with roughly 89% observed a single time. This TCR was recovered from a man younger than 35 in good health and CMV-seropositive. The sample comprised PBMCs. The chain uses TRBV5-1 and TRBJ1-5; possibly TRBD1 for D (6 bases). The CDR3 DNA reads TGCGCCAGCAGCCCGGGGGCGGGAGGGCAGCCCCAGCATTTT. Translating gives CASSPGAGGQPQHF. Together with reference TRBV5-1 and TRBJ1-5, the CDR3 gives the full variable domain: KAGVTQTPRYLIKTRGQQVTLSCSPISGHRSVSWYQQTPGQGLQFLFEYFSETQRNKGNFPGRFSGRQFSNSRSEMNVSTLELGDSALYLCASSPGAGGQPQHFGDGTRLSIL.